This T cell receptor (beta chain) was recorded in a study of neoadjuvant anti-PD-1 for oral cavity cancer. About the research overall: Most patients had three to four biweekly doses of 3 mg/kg nivolumab before resection.

This clone was counted between two and nine times. Antigen: not known. Time point described: after neoadjuvant nivolumab, at surgical resection. Study-wide results and limits: PBMC Gini-index clonality exceeded responders' in non-responders post-nivolumab.

The germline V gene encodes CDR1 LNHNV and CDR2 YYDKDF (reference sequence). The CDR3 runs 17 residues. With 1 base clipped from V and 0 bases from J, the junction kept 9 bases outside the gene matches. Six replicates per PBMC sample, mostly from 480 ng of genomic DNA. The assay was immunoSEQ multiplex PCR, and TCRdb's table has in-frame clones only and misses some. Of 73,000 or so clones listed, 80% to 90% were seen once; the top ten hold 3% to 3.5%. The J gene is TRBJ2-7, the V gene TRBV15, with 7 nucleotides matching TRBD2. The receptor comes from a person aged 40-85 years with oral cavity squamous cell carcinoma. The sample in question was PBMCs, obtained after nivolumab (anti-PD-1) treatment. DNA for the CDR3: TGTGCCACCAGCAGAGTGCTCACCGGGACTACCTCCTACGAGCAGTACTTC. Its protein product is CATSRVLTGTTSYEQYF.